The 29 T cell receptor beta chains in this list originate from one sample, sequenced in a study of regulatory T cells in long-lasting Graves disease. The TCR beta library used iRepertoire HTBI primers with Arm-PCR amplification of CDR3. TCRdb used MiXCR to reprocess the multiplex PCR reads, holding one entry per CDR3 protein. The table includes roughly 430,000 distinct CDR3 sequences, roughly a fifth detected once. Time point reported: persistent/refractory GD, antithyroid drugs over 5 years with positive TRAb. After RNA was extracted from PBMCs, the TCR library was made from it. Here the sequenced sample was peripheral blood mononuclear cells (PBMCs), taken when the disease was refractory, from a patient treated with antithyroid drugs. Receptors were obtained from a female donor with Graves disease.

This clonotype turned up a few times. This sequence joins TRBV3-1 and TRBJ2-7; TRBD1 matches at 9 bases. The V gene end was trimmed by 1 base and the J gene end by 0 bases; junction bases not matched to a gene: 7. The CDR3 has 17 residues. CDR1 is LGHDT, CDR2 YNNKEL, per germline (reference sequence). For the CDR3, the DNA is TGTGCCAGCAGCCAAGGGGTTGGGGACAGGGACTCCTACGAGCAGTACTTC. Translated: CASSQGVGDRDSYEQYF.

This clonotype showed up just a few times. V and J are TRBV29-1 and TRBJ2-7, with 8 bases aligning to TRBD2. The V gene end was trimmed by 2 bases and the J gene end by 5 bases; junction bases not matched to a gene: 8. Per the germline V gene, CDR1 is SQVTM and CDR2 is ANQGSEA. The CDR3 has 14 amino acids. CDR3 nucleotides: TGCAGCGTTGAAATAGCGGGAATGGTCGACGAGCAGTACTTC. This encodes CSVEIAGMVDEQYF.

This clonotype was observed many times. The chain employs TRBV3-1 and TRBJ2-7, with D perhaps being TRBD1 or TRBD2 (5 bases each). The CDR3 consists of 12 residues. Trimming cost V 6 bases and J 6 bases, with 12 bases left between them. Germline lookup yields CDR1 LGHDT and CDR2 YNNKEL (reference sequence). CDR3 loop: CASRQIGAEQYF. The CDR3 DNA is TGTGCCAGCAGACAGATCGGGGCCGAGCAGTACTTC.

The chain couples TRBV29-1 to TRBJ2-3; 11 bases are a match to TRBD2. The CDR3 contains 15 residues. V was pared by 3 bases and J by 4 bases, with 6 bases of the junction left unmatched. Germline CDR1 SQVTM, CDR2 ANQGSEA. CDR3 residues: CSVEELAGAPDTQYF. CDR3 nucleotide sequence: TGCAGCGTTGAGGAACTAGCGGGAGCCCCAGATACGCAGTATTTT.

This clonotype was detected many times. The chain couples TRBV2 to TRBJ1-6, with 9 bases that match TRBD1. The length of the CDR3 is 15 residues. Germline lookup yields CDR1 SNHLY and CDR2 FYNNEI. J gave up 7 bases and V 3 bases, and 4 bases lay outside the gene matches. The CDR3 DNA reads as TGTGCCAGCAGTGATGCAGGGACAGGGAATTCACCCCTCCACTTT. Protein: CASSDAGTGNSPLHF. The full variable domain, its missing parts supplied by reference TRBV2 and TRBJ1-6, is EPEVTQTPSHQVTQMGQEVILRCVPISNHLYFYWYRQILGQKVEFLVSFYNNEISEKSEIFDDQFSVERPDGSNFTLKIRSTKLEDSAMYFCASSDAGTGNSPLHFGNGTRLTVT.

The rearrangement uses TRBV3-1 and TRBJ2-4; tentative D call: TRBD1 (6 bases). Germline V gene sequence: CDR1 LGHDT, CDR2 YNNKEL (reference sequence). Trimming stripped 2 bases from V and 7 bases from J, with 21 bases between. The CDR3 runs 17 residues. CDR3 in amino acids: CASSQPAGLADRNIQYF. The CDR3, as DNA: TGTGCCAGCAGCCAACCCGCTGGCCTAGCCGACAGGAACATTCAGTACTTC.

The chain has TRBV20-1 and TRBJ1-1; perhaps TRBD1 as D (6 bases). V gave up 5 bases and J gave up 0 bases, with 13 bases separating them. Germline loops: CDR1 DFQATT, CDR2 SNEGSKA (reference sequence). This CDR3 contains 14 residues. The CDR3 DNA sequence: TGCAGTGCTGCAACGGGACAATTGAACACTGAAGCTTTCTTT. This codes for CSAATGQLNTEAFF.

As to this clonotype: This may come from a read error, since a much larger clone is one base off. The rearrangement links TRBV28 to TRBJ2-5; D perhaps matches TRBD1 (5 bases). There are 13 residues in the CDR3. V was shortened by 10 bases and J by 4 bases, with 16 bases between the two germline ends. The germline V gene has CDR1 MDHEN and CDR2 SYDVKM. The CDR3 nucleotides are TGTGCCAACAGGCCAGGGTTGGTAGAGACCCAGTACTTC. It encodes CANRPGLVETQYF.

The chain uses TRBV5-6 and TRBJ2-7; TRBD1 aligns across 7 bases. J was trimmed by 0 bases and V by 6 bases; bases with no gene match: 9. CDR1 and CDR2 (germline): SGHDT, YYEEEE. The CDR3 runs 15 residues. For the CDR3, the DNA is TGTGCCAGCACCTGGAACCGGGACAGCTCCTACGAGCAGTACTTC. Protein product: CASTWNRDSSYEQYF.

This clonotype appeared many times. V gene TRBV28 combines with J gene TRBJ2-2, with D possibly TRBD1 on 6 matching bases. The germline V gene has CDR1 MDHEN and CDR2 SYDVKM. The CDR3 has 18 residues. V dropped 6 bases and J dropped 0 bases, with 20 bases sitting between them. CDR3 nucleotides: TGTGCCAGCAGATCACTCGCCACAGGGCCCCCGAACACCGGGGAGCTGTTTTTT. This translates into CASRSLATGPPNTGELFF.

Turning to this clonotype: A much larger clone sits a single nucleotide away, making a read error possible. The CDR3 DNA reads as TGTGCCGGCAGTTACAGGACAGGGGCTGGCTACACCTTC. The encoded protein is CAGSYRTGAGYTF. The chain uses TRBV6-2 or TRBV6-3 and TRBJ1-2; TRBD1 matches 9 bases. The CDR3 contains 13 residues. The germline V gene has CDR1 MNHEY and CDR2 SVGEGT.

In its sample, this clonotype was seen many times. V is TRBV29-1 and J is TRBJ2-7; 7 positions match TRBD2. Germline-derived CDR1 and CDR2 are SQVTM and ANQGSEA. This CDR3 region has 12 residues. J was trimmed by 6 bases and V by 4 bases; bases with no gene match: 6. The CDR3 region has the DNA TGCAGCGTTGGGGGACTAACTACCGAGCAGTACTTC. Its protein product is CSVGGLTTEQYF.

The J gene is TRBJ2-2, the V gene TRBV3-1, with D perhaps matching TRBD1 (6 bases). Deletions cut 0 bases from V and 8 bases from J, with 13 bases between. This CDR3 has 15 amino acids. The germline V gene has CDR1 LGHDT and CDR2 YNNKEL (reference sequence). Here the CDR3 DNA reads TGTGCCAGCAGCCAAGAACAGGGAATTTGGGGGGAGCTGTTTTTT. It codes for CASSQEQGIWGELFF.

About this clonotype itself: An end of the junction does not agree with germline; a read error may underlie this. CDR3 DNA: TGTGCCAGCAGCCAGACAGTGACCTTTACCTATGGCTACACCTTC. It translates to CASSQTVTFTYGYTF. The V call is TRBV5-1, the J call TRBJ1-2; D may be TRBD1 (5 bases). Germline CDR1 and CDR2: SGHRS and YFSETQ. This CDR3 has 15 amino acids. The whole variable domain, filled in from reference TRBV5-1 and TRBJ1-2, reads KAGVTQTPRYLIKTRGQQVTLSCSPISGHRSVSWYQQTPGQGLQFLFEYFSETQRNKGNFPGRFSGRQFSNSRSEMNVSTLELGDSALYLCASSQTVTFTYGYTFGSGTRLTVV.

This clonotype came up many times. The chain links TRBV12-3 or TRBV12-4 to TRBJ1-2, with D tentatively TRBD1 (5 bases). Trimming shortened V by 3 bases and J by 4 bases, and 12 bases separated the two germline ends. The CDR3 sequence is 14 residues long. CDR3 region: CASSLGEGLYGYTF. The CDR3, as DNA: TGTGCCAGCAGTTTGGGGGAAGGCCTCTATGGCTACACCTTC.

This clonotype showed up just a few times. The chain has TRBV15 and TRBJ1-6, with a weak D call TRBD1 (5 bases). CDR1 is LNHNV, CDR2 YYDKDF, per germline (reference sequence). The CDR3 has 13 amino acids. Deletions cut 5 bases from V and 7 bases from J, with 9 bases between. The CDR3, as DNA: TGTGCCACCAGCGGGGGGGGGAATTCACCCCTCCACTTT. It translates to CATSGGGNSPLHF.

This clonotype has just one count. The V and J genes are TRBV27 and TRBJ2-2, with D hard to call. The CDR3 has 12 residues. Trimming left V 6 bases short and J 8 bases short, with 10 bases between. In germline, CDR1 is MNHEY, CDR2 SMNVEV (reference sequence). The CDR3 protein is CASSPIEGELFF. In nucleotides, the CDR3 is TGTGCCAGCAGCCCGATTGAGGGGGAGCTGTTTTTT.

This chain connects TRBV19 to TRBJ2-1; no clear D. CDR1 is LNHDA and CDR2 is SQIVND in the germline V gene (reference sequence). Trimming left V 10 bases short and J 3 bases short, with 16 bases between. This CDR3 region has 14 residues. The CDR3 nucleotides are TGTGCCATCCCGCCGGGTGGGAACTACAATGAGCAGTTCTTC. It codes for CAIPPGGNYNEQFF. Full variable domain (rest looked up from reference TRBV19 and TRBJ2-1): DGGITQSPKYLFRKEGQNVTLSCEQNLNHDAMYWYRQDPGQGLRLIYYSQIVNDFQKGDIAEGYSVSREKKESFPLTVTSAQKNPTAFYLCAIPPGGNYNEQFFGPGTRLTVL.

The rearrangement joins TRBV7-2 to TRBJ2-2, with TRBD2 as a possible D gene (6 bases). This CDR3 is 15 amino acids long. Between the trimmed V and J ends, which lost 5 bases and 1 base, there was a span of 11 bases. Germline V gene data show CDR1 as SGHTA and CDR2 as FQGNSA. The CDR3 nucleotides are TGTGCCAGCAGCGGCCGGGAGATGAACACCGGGGAGCTGTTTTTT. Encoded protein: CASSGREMNTGELFF. Filled out from reference TRBV7-2 and TRBJ2-2, the complete variable domain reads GAGVSQSPSNKVTEKGKDVELRCDPISGHTALYWYRQSLGQGLEFLIYFQGNSAPDKSGLPSDRFSAERTGGSVSTLTIQRTQQEDSAVYLCASSGREMNTGELFFGEGSRLTVL.

This clonotype was detected a few times. V gene TRBV30 combines with J gene TRBJ1-3; D is uncertain. This CDR3 region has 14 residues. V was clipped by 0 bases and J by 0 bases, with 6 bases between them. The germline V gene has CDR1 GTSNPN and CDR2 SVGIG (reference sequence). CDR3 coding DNA: TGTGCCTGGAGTGTACTGGGCTCTGGAAACACCATATATTTT. Protein sequence: CAWSVLGSGNTIYF. The entire variable domain, with the rest obtained from reference TRBV30 and TRBJ1-3, is as follows: SQTIHQWPATLVQPVGSPLSLECTVEGTSNPNLYWYRQAAGRGLQLLFYSVGIGQISSEVPQNLSASRPQDRQFILSSKKLLLSDSGFYLCAWSVLGSGNTIYFGEGSWLTVV.

The chain recombines TRBV5-4 with TRBJ1-2; maybe TRBD1 (6 bases). Germline V lookup: CDR1 SGHNT, CDR2 YYREEE (reference sequence). Trimming cost V 3 bases and J 2 bases, with 14 bases left between them. The CDR3 is made up of 15 amino acids. The CDR3 DNA follows: TGTGCCAGCAGCTCACCTCAGGGGTCAAACTATGGCTACACCTTC. Protein: CASSSPQGSNYGYTF.

This clonotype appeared many times. This chain connects TRBV15 to TRBJ2-7; 7 nucleotides line up with TRBD1. This CDR3 is built from 15 residues. V lost 0 bases and J lost 1; bases outside the gene matches: 3. CDR1 and CDR2 from the germline V gene are LNHNV and YYDKDF (reference sequence). The CDR3: CATSREATGSYEQYF. The CDR3 region has the DNA TGTGCCACCAGCAGAGAGGCGACAGGGTCCTACGAGCAGTACTTC.

In its sample, this clonotype was seen many times. In DNA, the CDR3 is TGTGCCAGTTCCGGGACAGGAATAGCCTATGGCTACACCTTC. It is translated as CASSGTGIAYGYTF. The rearrangement uses TRBV2 and TRBJ1-2; 8 nucleotides agree with TRBD1. Losses at the gene ends were 9 bases for V and 4 bases for J; bases not matched to a gene: 10. The CDR3 extends over 14 amino acids. Germline loops: CDR1 SNHLY, CDR2 FYNNEI.

This clonotype was detected ten times or more. The rearrangement joins TRBV27 to TRBJ2-2; no reliable D call. Between the trimmed V and J ends, which lost 2 bases and 6 bases, there was a span of 10 bases. CDR3 size: 14 residues. Germline loops: CDR1 MNHEY, CDR2 SMNVEV (reference sequence). This CDR3 reads CASSLGSAAGELFF. The CDR3 DNA follows: TGTGCCAGCAGTTTAGGATCGGCAGCCGGGGAGCTGTTTTTT.

This chain connects TRBV20-1 to TRBJ1-3; D not certain. Between the trimmed V and J ends, which lost 2 bases and 0 bases, there was a span of 14 bases. The CDR3 is 16 amino acids. From germline, CDR1 is DFQATT and CDR2 SNEGSKA (reference sequence). The CDR3: CSARNSDGYSGNTIYF. CDR3 DNA sequence: TGCAGTGCTAGAAATAGTGACGGATACTCTGGAAACACCATATATTTT.

This clonotype was found a few times. The genes are TRBV5-5 and TRBJ2-7; D might be TRBD2 (6 bases). Germline CDR1 is SGHKS and CDR2 is YYEKEE (reference sequence). V was cut by 4 bases and J by 3 bases, with 14 bases left in between. The CDR3 is made up of 14 amino acids. DNA of the CDR3: TGTGCCAGCAGCACACCTAGCGACTTCTACGAGCAGTACTTC. It translates to CASSTPSDFYEQYF.

This clonotype was picked up a small number of times. This sequence joins TRBV20-1 and TRBJ2-2; the D gene is possibly TRBD1 (6 bases). The CDR3 runs 14 residues. From germline, CDR1 is DFQATT and CDR2 SNEGSKA (reference sequence). V was trimmed by 4 bases and J by 0 bases, leaving 9 bases between them. CDR3: CSATGTPNTGELFF. In DNA, the CDR3 is TGCAGTGCTACCGGGACACCGAACACCGGGGAGCTGTTTTTT.

V is TRBV11-2 and J is TRBJ2-3, with TRBD2 matching over 10 bases. Germline V lookup: CDR1 SGHAT, CDR2 FQNNGV. The CDR3 loop spans 15 amino acids. The junction had 5 bases not matched to a gene; V was cut back by 4 bases and J by 4 bases. CDR3 sequence: CASSSSGRVADTQYF. The CDR3 DNA reads as TGTGCCAGCAGCTCGAGCGGGAGGGTAGCAGATACGCAGTATTTT.

The V and J genes are TRBV20-1 and TRBJ1-6; 8 nucleotides align to TRBD1. CDR3 size: 16 residues. Germline V gives CDR1 DFQATT, CDR2 SNEGSKA (reference sequence). After removal of 4 bases from V and 0 bases from J, the junction contained 5 bases not matched to a gene. The CDR3 loop reads CSAKNQGASYNSPLHF. CDR3 nucleotide sequence: TGCAGTGCTAAGAATCAGGGGGCCTCCTATAATTCACCCCTCCACTTT.